These 18 T cell receptor beta chains share one sample of origin, sequenced in a study of cytomegalovirus exposure and HLA in healthy donors. The PCR made use of 60 Vbeta and 13 Jbeta primers. Some clones are missing from TCRdb's copy, which holds only in-frame ones; the method was immunoSEQ multiplex PCR. The table shows approximately 130,000 clones, with roughly 84% occurring only once. The sample was PBMCs. Receptors were obtained from a man aged 45 to 65 in good health and CMV-seronegative.

On this clone: Because the CDR3's place on the DNA is in doubt, the DNA is left out and the CDR3 is given as listed by TCRdb. The rearrangement links TRBV30 to TRBJ2-4; the DNA was not used to check the table's D call, TRBD2. Both ends counted, the CDR3 spans 21 residues. Germline values: CDR1 GTSNPN, CDR2 SVGIG (reference sequence). CDR3 sequence: CAWTHSGFFGAGGATKNIQYF.

The chain uses TRBV5-5 and TRBJ2-7; 9 bases line up with TRBD1. The CDR3 extends over 18 amino acids. The J segment lost 2 bases and the V segment lost 0 bases, leaving 12 bases of the junction unmatched. The germline V gene has CDR1 SGHKS and CDR2 YYEKEE (reference sequence). CDR3 loop: CASSLGAGQGPVTYEQYF. DNA of the CDR3: TGTGCCAGCAGCTTGGGGGCTGGACAGGGGCCGGTCACCTACGAGCAGTACTTC.

The chain employs TRBV9 and TRBJ1-2; 9 bases agree with TRBD1. V gave up 3 bases and J gave up 6 bases; unmatched junction bases: 9. The CDR3 totals 15 residues. Germline loops: CDR1 SGDLS, CDR2 YYNGEE. This CDR3 reads CASSAQGAGYDGYTF. The CDR3 DNA sequence: TGTGCCAGCAGCGCACAGGGGGCAGGGTATGATGGCTACACCTTC.

The V gene is TRBV7-8, the J gene TRBJ2-7; 7 nucleotides line up with TRBD1. V lost 5 bases, J lost 0 bases, and 4 bases stayed unmatched. Germline CDR1 and CDR2: SGHVS and FQNEAQ. The CDR3 extends over 14 amino acids. CDR3 coding DNA: TGTGCCAGCAGCCCCGGGACAGTCTCCTACGAGCAGTACTTC. Translation: CASSPGTVSYEQYF.

This rearrangement joins TRBV19 to TRBJ1-6; D might be TRBD1 (6 bases). Germline V gene data show CDR1 as LNHDA and CDR2 as SQIVND (reference sequence). V gave up 10 bases and J gave up 8 bases, with 21 bases separating them. The CDR3 spans 15 residues. The CDR3: CATSLFGTRDSPLHF. CDR3 DNA sequence: TGTGCCACTTCACTGTTTGGGACACGGGATTCACCCCTCCACTTT.

This clone occurred once. Other DNA sequences within the sample encode an identical CDR3. The chain couples TRBV6-1 to TRBJ2-5; 7 positions match TRBD1. The CDR3 is 13 amino acids. Germline-derived CDR1 and CDR2 are MNHNS and SASEGT. J was trimmed by 1 base and V by 6 bases; bases with no gene match: 2. For the CDR3, the DNA is TGTGCCAGCAGCCGGACAGGCCAAGAGACCCAGTACTTC. This codes for CASSRTGQETQYF.

This chain connects TRBV6-6 to TRBJ1-1; TRBD1 aligns across 7 bases. CDR3 length: 14 amino acids. Germline V lookup: CDR1 MNHNY, CDR2 SVGAGI (reference sequence). V shed 5 bases and J 4 bases; nucleotides not matched to a gene: 7. The chain's CDR3 is CASSDREGSTEAFF. CDR3 bases: TGTGCCAGCAGTGACAGGGAAGGGAGCACTGAAGCTTTCTTT.

This clone was seen a single time. The V gene is TRBV14, the J gene TRBJ2-2; TRBD2 aligns across 7 bases. The CDR3 contains 16 residues. Germline V CDR1 and CDR2: SGHDN, FVKESK. With 4 bases clipped from V and 9 bases from J, the junction kept 14 bases outside the gene matches. CDR3 amino acids: CASSPDSGRRSWELFF. Written as DNA, the CDR3 is TGTGCCAGCAGCCCAGACTCCGGGAGGCGGTCGTGGGAGCTGTTTTTT. Using reference TRBV14 and TRBJ2-2 for the parts outside the CDR3, the full variable domain is EAGVTQFPSHSVIEKGQTVTLRCDPISGHDNLYWYRRVMGKEIKFLLHFVKESKQDESGMPNNRFLAERTGGTYSTLKVQPAELEDSGVYFCASSPDSGRRSWELFFGEGSRLTVL.

The rearrangement uses TRBV4-3 and TRBJ2-6; D call uncertain. The CDR3 has 16 amino acids. Germline CDR1 is LGHNA and CDR2 is YSLEER. V lost 2 bases and J 4 bases, leaving 12 bases between the germline ends. CDR3 sequence: CASSQRYSTGANVLTF. The DNA of the CDR3 is TGCGCCAGCAGCCAAAGGTACAGTACCGGGGCCAACGTCCTGACTTTC.

V gene TRBV7-2 combines with J gene TRBJ1-1, with a tentative D call TRBD1 (5 bases). Trimming removed 4 bases at V and 2 bases at J, with 14 bases between. Germline V gene sequence: CDR1 SGHTA, CDR2 FQGNSA. There are 15 residues in the CDR3. CDR3 sequence reads: CASSYGGTGNTEAFF. The CDR3 region has the DNA TGTGCCAGCAGCTACGGGGGGACGGGTAACACTGAAGCTTTCTTT.

The chain carries TRBV5-4 and TRBJ2-1; 9 bases fit TRBD1. There are 15 residues in the CDR3. The germline gives CDR1 SGHNT, CDR2 YYREEE (reference sequence). With V trimmed by 4 bases and J by 4 bases, 6 bases remained unmatched. The CDR3 DNA reads TGTGCCAGCAGCCCCTCCGGGACAGGGTACAATGAGCAGTTCTTC. Residues: CASSPSGTGYNEQFF.

This chain uses TRBV7-3 with TRBJ1-3; possibly TRBD1 for D (6 bases). Trimming removed 0 bases from V and 0 bases from J, with 21 bases in between. CDR3 size: 20 residues. Germline values: CDR1 SGHTA, CDR2 FQGTGA. The CDR3 DNA follows: TGTGCCAGCAGCTTAACGATAGACAGGTCCCCCTCTTTCTCTGGAAACACCATATATTTT. This translates into CASSLTIDRSPSFSGNTIYF.

The J gene is TRBJ1-5, the V gene TRBV19; tentative D call: TRBD1 (6 bases). The CDR3 is 15 residues long. Trimming cost V 3 bases and J 1 base, with 10 bases left between them. The V gene's germline CDR1 is LNHDA and CDR2 SQIVND (reference sequence). The CDR3 is CASSMGARSNQPQHF. CDR3 nucleotides: TGTGCCAGTAGTATGGGGGCTCGGAGCAATCAGCCCCAGCATTTT.

V gene TRBV11-2 combines with J gene TRBJ1-5, with a possible D match to TRBD1 (5 bases). The V gene's germline CDR1 is SGHAT and CDR2 FQNNGV. V gave up 1 base and J gave up 4 bases, with 8 bases separating them. CDR3 length equals 14 residues. This CDR3 is CASSLAGGNQPQHF. DNA of the CDR3: TGTGCCAGCAGCTTAGCCGGGGGGAATCAGCCCCAGCATTTT.

The rearrangement links TRBV7-3 to TRBJ2-7, with D tentatively TRBD2 (5 bases). Trimming cost V 5 bases and J 6 bases, with 14 bases left between them. This CDR3 has 13 amino acids. Germline assignment: CDR1 SGHTA and CDR2 FQGTGA. The CDR3: CASSQMGEAEQYF. The CDR3 DNA follows: TGTGCCAGCAGCCAGATGGGAGAGGCCGAGCAGTACTTC.

The gene calls are TRBV7-2 and TRBJ2-7, with D possibly matching TRBD2 (8 bases). The CDR3 is 15 residues long. Germline assignment: CDR1 SGHTA and CDR2 FQGNSA. V lost 1 base and J lost 6, with 16 bases in between. The CDR3 loop is CASSLVSGGDSEQYF. The DNA of the CDR3 is TGTGCCAGCAGCTTAGTTTCGGGGGGGGACAGCGAGCAGTACTTC.

As DNA, the CDR3 is TGTGCCAGCTCTCCACAGCCGAACACCGGGGAGCTGTTTTTT. Amino acids: CASSPQPNTGELFF. The chain recombines TRBV2 with TRBJ2-2; D unclear. Germline CDR1 is SNHLY and CDR2 is FYNNEI. Trimming shortened V by 8 bases and J by 0 bases, and 10 bases separated the two germline ends. There are 14 residues in the CDR3.

The count of this clone is one. The chain joins TRBV5-6 to TRBJ1-4; 8 bases are a match to TRBD1. CDR1 SGHDT and CDR2 YYEEEE come from the germline V gene. V was pared by 2 bases and J by 6 bases, with 9 bases of the junction left unmatched. The CDR3 runs to 16 residues. This CDR3 is CASSFRSQGADEKLFF. The CDR3 nucleotides read TGTGCCAGCAGCTTCAGATCTCAGGGGGCAGATGAAAAACTGTTTTTT.